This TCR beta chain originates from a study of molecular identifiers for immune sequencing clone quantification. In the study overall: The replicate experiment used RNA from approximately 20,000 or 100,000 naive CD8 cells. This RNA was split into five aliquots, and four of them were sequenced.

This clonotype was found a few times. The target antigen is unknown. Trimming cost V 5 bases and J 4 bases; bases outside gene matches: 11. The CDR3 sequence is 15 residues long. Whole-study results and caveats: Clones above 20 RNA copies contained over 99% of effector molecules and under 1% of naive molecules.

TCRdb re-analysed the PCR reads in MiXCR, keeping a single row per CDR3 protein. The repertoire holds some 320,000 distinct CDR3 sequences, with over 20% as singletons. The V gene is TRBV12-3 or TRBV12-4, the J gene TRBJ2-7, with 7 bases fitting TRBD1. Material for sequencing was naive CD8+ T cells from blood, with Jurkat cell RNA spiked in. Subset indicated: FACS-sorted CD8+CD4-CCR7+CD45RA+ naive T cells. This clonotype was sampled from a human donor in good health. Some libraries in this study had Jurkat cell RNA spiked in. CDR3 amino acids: CASSQITGVRYEQYF. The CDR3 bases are TGTGCCAGCAGTCAAATCACAGGGGTTCGATACGAGCAGTACTTC.